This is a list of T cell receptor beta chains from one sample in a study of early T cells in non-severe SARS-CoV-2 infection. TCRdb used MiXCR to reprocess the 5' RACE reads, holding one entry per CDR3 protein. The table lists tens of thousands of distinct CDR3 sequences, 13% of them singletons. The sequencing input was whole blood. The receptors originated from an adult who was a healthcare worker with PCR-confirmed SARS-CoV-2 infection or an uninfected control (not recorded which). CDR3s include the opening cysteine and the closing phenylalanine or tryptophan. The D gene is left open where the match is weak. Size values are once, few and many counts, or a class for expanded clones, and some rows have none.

CDR3aa: CASSYSRSQETQYF
CDR3nt: TGTGCCAGCAGTTACTCGCGAAGCCAAGAGACCCAGTACTTC
j_gene: TRBJ2-5
v_gene: TRBV6-6
abundance: many
d_gene: .

CDR3aa: CASSDVRGGIQHF
CDR3nt: TGTGCCAGCAGTGATGTACGGGGGGGCATTCAGCACTTC
j_gene: TRBJ2-4
v_gene: TRBV6-4
abundance: .
d_gene: TRBD2

CDR3aa: CASSSQRNTEAFF
CDR3nt: TGTGCCAGCAGCTCCCAAAGGAACACTGAAGCTTTCTTT
j_gene: TRBJ1-1
v_gene: TRBV7-2
abundance: many
d_gene: .

CDR3aa: CSAGPGQGYGYTF
CDR3nt: TGCAGCGCCGGTCCCGGGCAGGGCTATGGCTACACCTTC
j_gene: TRBJ1-2
v_gene: TRBV29-1
abundance: few
d_gene: .

CDR3aa: CASSPNVASGGKNIQYF
CDR3nt: TGTGCCAGCTCACCAAATGTGGCTAGCGGCGGCAAAAACATTCAGTACTTC
j_gene: TRBJ2-4
v_gene: TRBV18
abundance: .
d_gene: TRBD2

CDR3aa: CASSSGTDTDTQYF
CDR3nt: TGTGCCAGCAGCTCCGGGACGGACACAGATACGCAGTATTTT
j_gene: TRBJ2-3
v_gene: TRBV7-9
abundance: .
d_gene: .

CDR3aa: CASTRPTVSGRGGEQYF
CDR3nt: TGTGCCAGCACCAGACCGACGGTCAGCGGGAGGGGAGGGGAGCAGTACTTC
j_gene: TRBJ2-7
v_gene: TRBV6-2/TRBV6-3
abundance: few
d_gene: TRBD2

CDR3aa: CASSVAYGIYEQYF
CDR3nt: TGTGCCAGCAGCGTAGCTTATGGGATTTACGAGCAGTACTTC
j_gene: TRBJ2-7
v_gene: TRBV9
abundance: many
d_gene: .

CDR3aa: CASSTGTGYNSPLHF
CDR3nt: TGTGCCAGCAGTACGGGGACAGGCTATAATTCACCCCTCCACTTT
j_gene: TRBJ1-6
v_gene: TRBV9
abundance: .
d_gene: TRBD1

CDR3aa: CASRRQGGEKLFF
CDR3nt: TGTGCCAGCAGAAGGCAGGGAGGTGAAAAACTGTTTTTT
j_gene: TRBJ1-4
v_gene: TRBV2
abundance: few
d_gene: .

CDR3aa: CAISSGQGYEQYF
CDR3nt: TGTGCCATCAGCTCGGGACAGGGGTACGAGCAGTACTTC
j_gene: TRBJ2-7
v_gene: TRBV10-3
abundance: many
d_gene: TRBD1

CDR3aa: CAWSLDADTQYF
CDR3nt: TGTGCCTGGAGTCTCGACGCAGATACGCAGTATTTT
j_gene: TRBJ2-3
v_gene: TRBV30
abundance: .
d_gene: .

CDR3aa: CASSPRSWAENYGYTF
CDR3nt: TGTGCCAGCAGCCCCCGGAGTTGGGCCGAGAACTATGGCTACACCTTC
j_gene: TRBJ1-2
v_gene: TRBV5-4
abundance: .
d_gene: .

CDR3aa: CASSASDAQPQHF
CDR3nt: TGTGCCAGTAGTGCATCGGACGCTCAGCCCCAGCATTTT
j_gene: TRBJ1-5
v_gene: TRBV19
abundance: few
d_gene: .

CDR3aa: CSVSSGTQYF
CDR3nt: TGCAGCGTTTCTTCCGGGACCCAGTACTTC
j_gene: TRBJ2-5
v_gene: TRBV29-1
abundance: .
d_gene: .

CDR3aa: CASSVVGGSSYNEQFF
CDR3nt: TGTGCCAGCAGCGTAGTAGGCGGGAGCTCCTACAATGAGCAGTTCTTC
j_gene: TRBJ2-1
v_gene: TRBV9
abundance: .
d_gene: TRBD2

CDR3aa: CASSPPHAGVYEQYF
CDR3nt: TGTGCCAGCAGTCCCCCCCACGCGGGGGTCTACGAGCAGTACTTC
j_gene: TRBJ2-7
v_gene: TRBV27
abundance: .
d_gene: TRBD2

CDR3aa: CSVSQGTSTDTQYF
CDR3nt: TGCAGCGTTTCCCAGGGGACTAGCACAGATACGCAGTATTTT
j_gene: TRBJ2-3
v_gene: TRBV29-1
abundance: few
d_gene: .

CDR3aa: CAIWGAEPNTEAFF
CDR3nt: TGTGCCATCTGGGGGGCAGAACCGAACACTGAAGCTTTCTTT
j_gene: TRBJ1-1
v_gene: TRBV10-3
abundance: many
d_gene: .

CDR3aa: CASSARPGTSGITGELFF
CDR3nt: TGTGCCAGCAGTGCAAGGCCTGGGACTAGCGGGATCACCGGGGAGCTGTTTTTT
j_gene: TRBJ2-2
v_gene: TRBV6-2/TRBV6-3
abundance: few
d_gene: TRBD2

CDR3aa: CSAVTSKLGGEQFF
CDR3nt: TGCAGCGCTGTGACTAGCAAGCTCGGCGGTGAGCAGTTCTTC
j_gene: TRBJ2-1
v_gene: TRBV29-1
abundance: many
d_gene: TRBD2

CDR3aa: CATSDPALTDTQYF
CDR3nt: TGTGCCACCTCCGACCCGGCCCTCACAGATACGCAGTATTTT
j_gene: TRBJ2-3
v_gene: TRBV24-1
abundance: many
d_gene: .

CDR3aa: CASSLADTPTGELFF
CDR3nt: TGTGCCAGCAGTTTAGCGGATACACCCACCGGGGAGCTGTTTTTT
j_gene: TRBJ2-2
v_gene: TRBV12-3/TRBV12-4
abundance: .
d_gene: .

CDR3aa: CASSQVSPSNYGYTF
CDR3nt: TGTGCCAGCAGCCAAGTATCTCCTTCTAACTATGGCTACACCTTC
j_gene: TRBJ1-2
v_gene: TRBV14
abundance: few
d_gene: .

CDR3aa: CASSRMGGPYGYTF
CDR3nt: TGTGCCAGCAGCCGAATGGGGGGCCCCTATGGCTACACCTTC
j_gene: TRBJ1-2
v_gene: TRBV7-6
abundance: many
d_gene: .

CDR3aa: CASSGSREKLFF
CDR3nt: TGCGCCAGCAGTGGCAGCCGTGAGAAATTGTTTTTT
j_gene: TRBJ1-4
v_gene: TRBV10-2
abundance: few
d_gene: .

CDR3aa: CSARDGTGEEQYF
CDR3nt: TGCAGTGCTAGAGATGGAACGGGAGAAGAGCAGTACTTC
j_gene: TRBJ2-7
v_gene: TRBV20-1
abundance: few
d_gene: .

CDR3aa: CASGSINQPQHF
CDR3nt: TGTGCTAGTGGGTCAATCAATCAGCCCCAGCATTTT
j_gene: TRBJ1-5
v_gene: TRBV12-5
abundance: .
d_gene: .

CDR3aa: CASSWSGTGNQPQHF
CDR3nt: TGTGCCAGCAGCTGGTCCGGGACAGGCAATCAGCCCCAGCATTTT
j_gene: TRBJ1-5
v_gene: TRBV5-5
abundance: many
d_gene: TRBD1

CDR3aa: CASSEDDSGGGFF
CDR3nt: TGTGCCAGCAGTGAAGATGATAGCGGGGGCGGGTTCTTC
j_gene: TRBJ2-1
v_gene: TRBV6-1
abundance: many
d_gene: TRBD2

CDR3aa: CASSQDEGNTGELFF
CDR3nt: TGTGCCAGCAGCCAAGACGAAGGGAACACCGGGGAGCTGTTTTTT
j_gene: TRBJ2-2
v_gene: TRBV3-1
abundance: .
d_gene: .

CDR3aa: CASSNRDISYEQYF
CDR3nt: TGTGCCAGCAGCAACCGGGACATTTCCTACGAGCAGTACTTC
j_gene: TRBJ2-7
v_gene: TRBV7-2
abundance: many
d_gene: .

CDR3aa: CASSAGLAGTGELFF
CDR3nt: TGTGCCAGCAGCGCAGGACTAGCGGGCACCGGGGAGCTGTTTTTT
j_gene: TRBJ2-2
v_gene: TRBV7-3
abundance: many
d_gene: TRBD2

CDR3aa: CSVELGGPGNTIYF
CDR3nt: TGCAGCGTTGAACTGGGGGGACCTGGAAACACCATATATTTT
j_gene: TRBJ1-3
v_gene: TRBV29-1
abundance: many
d_gene: .

CDR3aa: CASSATGIWLAGELFF
CDR3nt: TGTGCCAGCAGCGCAACAGGGATCTGGTTGGCCGGGGAGCTGTTTTTT
j_gene: TRBJ2-2
v_gene: TRBV9
abundance: .
d_gene: .

CDR3aa: CAGTFGGQPLYGYTF
CDR3nt: TGTGCCGGTACTTTTGGGGGACAGCCCCTCTATGGCTACACCTTC
j_gene: TRBJ1-2
v_gene: TRBV5-4
abundance: many
d_gene: TRBD1

CDR3aa: CSAGVLNTGELFF
CDR3nt: TGCAGCGCCGGAGTGTTGAACACCGGGGAGCTGTTTTTT
j_gene: TRBJ2-2
v_gene: TRBV29-1
abundance: .
d_gene: .

CDR3aa: CASSDAGTSGPYEQYF
CDR3nt: TGTGCCAGCAGCGACGCCGGGACTAGCGGCCCCTACGAGCAGTACTTC
j_gene: TRBJ2-7
v_gene: TRBV9
abundance: few
d_gene: TRBD2

CDR3aa: CASSETLGNAQYF
CDR3nt: TGTGCCAGCAGTGAAACGTTGGGGAACGCGCAGTATTTT
j_gene: TRBJ2-3
v_gene: TRBV2
abundance: .
d_gene: .

CDR3aa: CASSLPRIQETQYF
CDR3nt: TGCGCCAGCAGCTTGCCGAGGATCCAAGAGACCCAGTACTTC
j_gene: TRBJ2-5
v_gene: TRBV5-1
abundance: .
d_gene: .

CDR3aa: CASSQVQGRRSTEAFF
CDR3nt: TGTGCCAGCAGCCAAGTACAGGGGAGGCGGAGCACTGAAGCTTTCTTT
j_gene: TRBJ1-1
v_gene: TRBV3-1
abundance: many
d_gene: TRBD1

CDR3aa: CASSRRTGELFF
CDR3nt: TGTGCCAGCAGTCGAAGGACCGGGGAGCTGTTTTTT
j_gene: TRBJ2-2
v_gene: TRBV6-1
abundance: .
d_gene: .

CDR3aa: CASSSGGGYNEQFF
CDR3nt: TGCGCCAGCAGTAGCGGGGGCGGGTACAATGAGCAGTTCTTC
j_gene: TRBJ2-1
v_gene: TRBV5-1
abundance: many
d_gene: TRBD2

CDR3aa: CASSLAGTLNEQFF
CDR3nt: TGTGCCAGCAGTTTAGCCGGGACTCTCAATGAGCAGTTCTTC
j_gene: TRBJ2-1
v_gene: TRBV7-2
abundance: many
d_gene: .

CDR3aa: CASSSDSYGYTF
CDR3nt: TGTGCCAGCAGCTCTGACAGCTATGGCTACACCTTC
j_gene: TRBJ1-2
v_gene: TRBV12-3/TRBV12-4
abundance: many
d_gene: .